These 30 T cell receptor beta chains were sequenced from one sample in a study of T cell responses to AZD1222 COVID-19 vaccine (dated by TCRdb to about 2021). The library was obtained by the immunoSEQ multiplex PCR assay. The source is immuneACCESS, and TCRdb retained only in-frame sequences with V and J called. Part of the clones is not carried over; for the studies checked, unresolved V genes explain less than half of this, and the remainder is unexplained. A total of tens of thousands of clones appear in this sample, roughly 90% of them only once. Approximately 4.5% of the sample comes from the top ten. The time point label on this specimen signifies: baseline before first vaccination. Read against the paper, the sample's treatment or condition label means: meningococcal conjugate vaccine given as trial control. Specimen: peripheral blood, collected on day 0 of MenACWY control vaccination. These receptors were taken from an adult in good health.

V gene TRBV6-2 or TRBV6-3 combines with J gene TRBJ1-1; D is unclear. CDR1 is MNHEY, CDR2 SVGEGT, per germline. The V end lost 5 bases, the J end lost 1 base, and 11 bases lay between the germline ends. This CDR3 contains 14 residues. The CDR3 DNA reads TGTGCCAGCAGTAGCAGTAATTGGAACACTGAAGCTTTCTTT. It yields the protein CASSSSNWNTEAFF.

For this clone: A junction end diverges from the germline sequence, so it may reflect a read error. The J gene is TRBJ2-3, the V gene TRBV2, with D perhaps matching TRBD2 (6 bases). The length of the CDR3 is 13 residues. Germline V gene sequence: CDR1 SNHLY, CDR2 FYNNEI. The CDR3 DNA reads as TGTGCCAGCGGTGAGGAGGGGCCAGATACGCAGTATTTT. This encodes CASGEEGPDTQYF. Looking up the rest from reference TRBV2 and TRBJ2-3 gives the full variable domain: EPEVTQTPSHQVTQMGQEVILRCVPISNHLYFYWYRQILGQKVEFLVSFYNNEISEKSEIFDDQFSVERPDGSNFTLKIRSTKLEDSAMYFCASGEEGPDTQYFGPGTRLTVL.

The chain links TRBV10-2 to TRBJ1-3; D uncertain. Germline assignment: CDR1 WSHSY and CDR2 SAAADI. V was shortened by 7 bases and J by 0 bases, with 7 bases between the two germline ends. This CDR3 is 13 amino acids long. The CDR3 reads CASTQVSGNTIYF. DNA of the CDR3: TGCGCCAGCACACAAGTCTCTGGAAACACCATATATTTT.

The V and J genes are TRBV7-2 and TRBJ2-5, with 14 positions matching TRBD2. CDR3 length: 16 residues. Germline loops: CDR1 SGHTA, CDR2 FQGNSA. Trimming took 4 bases from V and 11 from J; bases not matched to a gene: 12. In DNA form, the CDR3 reads TGTGCCAGCAGCTGGGGGACTAGCGGGAGTCTCCATGGGCAGTACTTC. Translation gives CASSWGTSGSLHGQYF.

The chain recombines TRBV11-2 with TRBJ2-7, with no clear D. V was shortened by 3 bases and J by 3 bases, with 6 bases between the two germline ends. Germline loops: CDR1 SGHAT, CDR2 FQNNGV. The CDR3 is made up of 12 amino acids. In nucleotides, the CDR3 is TGTGCCAGCAGCTTCAAGGGCTACGAGCAGTACTTC. Translation: CASSFKGYEQYF.

The J gene is TRBJ2-3, the V gene TRBV7-9, with D uncertain. This CDR3 spans 13 amino acids. Germline loops: CDR1 SEHNR, CDR2 FQNEAQ (reference sequence). V lost 5 bases to trimming and J lost 4 bases, with 10 bases between them. The CDR3 DNA follows: TGTGCCAGCAGCCCCAGGTGGGCAGATACGCAGTATTTT. Protein product: CASSPRWADTQYF.

The chain uses TRBV9 and TRBJ1-2, with D perhaps TRBD1 (5 bases). Germline V lookup: CDR1 SGDLS, CDR2 YYNGEE. This CDR3 has 15 residues. Trimming shortened V by 4 bases and J by 3 bases, and 16 bases separated the two germline ends. For the CDR3, the DNA is TGTGCCAGCAGCTCTATGGGGGACCGATACTATGGCTACACCTTC. Protein sequence: CASSSMGDRYYGYTF.

The gene calls are TRBV28 and TRBJ1-1, with D unclear. This CDR3 contains 14 residues. Germline-derived CDR1 and CDR2 are MDHEN and SYDVKM. V was shortened by 2 bases and J by 1 base, with 8 bases between the two germline ends. CDR3 sequence reads: CASSLGIQNTEAFF. CDR3 DNA: TGTGCCAGCAGTTTAGGGATCCAGAACACTGAAGCTTTCTTT.

The rearrangement links TRBV15 to TRBJ2-5; 10 bases align to TRBD2. V shed 7 bases and J 2 bases; nucleotides not matched to a gene: 4. The CDR3 has 14 amino acids. Germline CDR1 is LNHNV and CDR2 is YYDKDF (reference sequence). The CDR3 region is CATKREGRQETQYF. The DNA for the CDR3 is TGTGCCACCAAGCGGGAGGGCCGGCAAGAGACCCAGTACTTC.

The chain carries TRBV25-1 and TRBJ2-1; D is perhaps TRBD1 or TRBD2 (6 bases each). Trimming took off 1 base at V and 8 bases at J, with 18 bases between the two ends. Germline CDR1 is MGHDK and CDR2 is SYGVNS. CDR3 length: 16 amino acids. CDR3 protein: CASSESPAAGGHEQFF. The CDR3 nucleotides are TGTGCCAGCAGTGAATCACCGGCTGCCGGGGGCCATGAGCAGTTCTTC. Variable domain in full (rest from reference TRBV25-1 and TRBJ2-1): EADIYQTPRYLVIGTGKKITLECSQTMGHDKMYWYQQDPGMELHLIHYSYGVNSTEKGDLSSESTVSRIRTEHFPLTLESARPSHTSQYLCASSESPAAGGHEQFFGPGTRLTVL.

The chain recombines TRBV6-2 or TRBV6-3 with TRBJ2-5; unclear D gene. CDR1 is MNHEY, CDR2 SVGEGT, per germline. CDR3 length equals 11 residues. V was clipped by 1 base and J by 5 bases, with 2 bases between them. The CDR3 DNA follows: TGTGCCAGCAGTTACTTTGAGACCCAGTACTTC. It is translated as CASSYFETQYF.

The chain is built from TRBV6-4 and TRBJ1-5; D gene uncertain. Germline CDR1 reads MRHNA; CDR2 reads SNTAGT. The CDR3 runs to 13 residues. Deletions cut 6 bases from V and 4 bases from J, with 10 bases between. The CDR3 DNA is TGTGCCAGCAGCGAGACACCGAATCAGCCCCAGCATTTT. It encodes CASSETPNQPQHF.

A single count supports this clone. The chain employs TRBV10-3 and TRBJ2-1; possible D gene TRBD2, 6 bases. This CDR3 is 16 amino acids long. V shed 3 bases and J shed 2 bases, with 14 bases lying between them. CDR1 is ENHRY and CDR2 is SYGVKD in the germline V gene. In DNA, the CDR3 is TGTGCCATCAGTGACCAGGCCGGGGAGGCCTACAATGAGCAGTTCTTC. As protein: CAISDQAGEAYNEQFF.

The rearrangement links TRBV29-1 to TRBJ2-2; 8 bases are a match to TRBD1. Losses at the gene ends were 5 bases for V and 0 bases for J; bases not matched to a gene: 5. The germline V gene has CDR1 SQVTM and CDR2 ANQGSEA. The CDR3 is 15 residues long. As DNA, the CDR3 is TGCAGCGTTAAGGACAGGGCCGCGAACACCGGGGAGCTGTTTTTT. Translation gives CSVKDRAANTGELFF.

The V call is TRBV19, the J call TRBJ2-3; no clear D. Trimming stripped 0 bases from V and 4 bases from J, with 5 bases between. There are 13 residues in the CDR3. CDR1 and CDR2 from the germline V gene are LNHDA and SQIVND (reference sequence). The CDR3 region is CASSIDLPDTQYF. CDR3 in DNA: TGTGCCAGTAGTATAGATCTACCAGATACGCAGTATTTT.

The chain carries TRBV30 and TRBJ2-2; unclear D gene. CDR3 length: 12 residues. Per germline, CDR1 GTSNPN and CDR2 SVGIG (reference sequence). V lost 4 bases, J lost 6 bases, and 9 bases lay in between. CDR3 sequence reads: CAWTRISGELFF. As DNA, the CDR3 is TGTGCCTGGACGCGTATCTCCGGGGAGCTGTTTTTT.

This chain joins TRBV20-1 and TRBJ1-2, with D hard to call. The CDR3 covers 11 residues. CDR1 is DFQATT, CDR2 SNEGSKA, per germline (reference sequence). Trimming stripped 3 bases from V and 7 bases from J, with 9 bases between. CDR3: CSASRKAGYTF. The CDR3 DNA reads TGCAGTGCTAGCCGAAAGGCTGGCTACACCTTC.

The genes are TRBV10-3 and TRBJ1-3; D ambiguous. This CDR3 spans 14 amino acids. Per the germline V gene, CDR1 is ENHRY and CDR2 is SYGVKD. V was clipped by 3 bases and J by 0 bases, with 6 bases between them. As DNA, the CDR3 is TGTGCCATCAGTGACGGAAGCTCTGGAAACACCATATATTTT. Its translation: CAISDGSSGNTIYF.

The rearrangement joins TRBV4-1 to TRBJ1-6; TRBD1 matches 8 bases. The ends lost 0 bases at V and 5 bases at J; junction bases unmatched: 0. This CDR3 has 15 amino acids. Germline V lookup: CDR1 MGHRA, CDR2 YSYEKL. The CDR3 reads CASSQEDRDNSPLHF. The CDR3 region has the DNA TGCGCCAGCAGCCAAGAGGACAGGGATAATTCACCCCTCCACTTT.

The chain couples TRBV18 to TRBJ2-2, with 12 nucleotides matching TRBD2. This CDR3 is built from 17 residues. The germline gives CDR1 KGHSH, CDR2 LQKENI. V lost 5 bases and J lost 3; bases outside the gene matches: 7. The CDR3 DNA sequence: TGTGCCAGCTCATTTGGACTAGCGGGACTATACACCGGGGAGCTGTTTTTT. This gives the protein CASSFGLAGLYTGELFF.

V and J are TRBV7-2 and TRBJ2-7; 9 bases align to TRBD2. Germline trimming cut 5 bases from V and 0 bases from J; bases unmatched to any gene: 8. CDR1 is SGHTA and CDR2 is FQGNSA in the germline V gene. The CDR3 runs to 16 residues. As DNA, the CDR3 is TGTGCCAGCAGCCAGACCCTAGCGGGGAGCTCCTACGAGCAGTACTTC. Translation: CASSQTLAGSSYEQYF.

J is TRBJ2-4 and V is TRBV4-3; no clear D gene. Germline CDR1 LGHNA, CDR2 YSLEER. The CDR3 length is 15 residues. The germline V and J ends were trimmed by 1 base and 0 bases, with 7 bases remaining between them. This CDR3 is CASSQAVRAKNIQYF. DNA for the CDR3: TGCGCCAGCAGCCAAGCCGTCAGAGCCAAAAACATTCAGTACTTC.

The genes are TRBV18 and TRBJ2-3; 7 nucleotides agree with TRBD1. V lost 0 bases to trimming and J lost 3 bases; unmatched junction nucleotides: 6. The CDR3 length is 16 residues. The germline V gene has CDR1 KGHSH and CDR2 LQKENI. For the CDR3, the DNA is TGTGCCAGCTCACCACCGTCGGCAGGGGGAACAGATACGCAGTATTTT. Protein sequence: CASSPPSAGGTDTQYF. The entire variable domain, with the rest obtained from reference TRBV18 and TRBJ2-3, is as follows: NAGVMQNPRHLVRRRGQEARLRCSPMKGHSHVYWYRQLPEEGLKFMVYLQKENIIDESGMPKERFSAEFPKEGPSILRIQQVVRGDSAAYFCASSPPSAGGTDTQYFGPGTRLTVL.

This chain links TRBV9 with TRBJ1-1, with no clear D. The germline V gene has CDR1 SGDLS and CDR2 YYNGEE. The V end was cut by 3 bases, the J end by 1 base, with 7 bases between. The CDR3 contains 13 residues. The CDR3 is CASSARRNTEAFF. Written as DNA, the CDR3 is TGTGCCAGCAGCGCCCGGAGGAACACTGAAGCTTTCTTT.

The J gene is TRBJ2-5, the V gene TRBV28, with D possibly TRBD2 on 6 matching bases. Germline assignment: CDR1 MDHEN and CDR2 SYDVKM. The V and J ends lost 5 bases and 2 bases respectively, with 15 bases between them. CDR3 length equals 15 residues. The DNA for the CDR3 is TGTGCCAGCAGTCTCGGGGGATTAGGTCAAGAGACCCAGTACTTC. Protein product: CASSLGGLGQETQYF.

This rearrangement joins TRBV30 to TRBJ1-1; no clear D. Germline V gives CDR1 GTSNPN, CDR2 SVGIG (reference sequence). V lost 2 bases, J lost 4 bases, and 14 bases lay in between. The CDR3 extends over 14 amino acids. CDR3 amino acids: CAWSLWVLGTEAFF. CDR3 in DNA: TGTGCCTGGAGTCTATGGGTGTTGGGCACTGAAGCTTTCTTT.

The chain is built from TRBV11-2 and TRBJ2-1; no clear D. The germline CDR1 and CDR2 sequences are SGHAT and FQNNGV. The length of the CDR3 is 14 residues. With 1 base removed from V and 7 bases from J, the gap between germline ends came to 11 bases. This chain's CDR3 is CASSLAGPLNEQFF. For the CDR3, the DNA is TGTGCCAGCAGCTTAGCCGGACCACTTAATGAGCAGTTCTTC.

The chain is built from TRBV28 and TRBJ1-1, with D hard to call. The ends were cut back, 4 bases at V and 0 bases at J, with 21 bases in the middle. Looked up from germline, CDR1 is MDHEN and CDR2 is SYDVKM. The CDR3 spans 18 residues. The CDR3 nucleotides read TGTGCCAGCAGTTCCCCGAAAAACAACCAGTTCATGAACACTGAAGCTTTCTTT. This sequence encodes CASSSPKNNQFMNTEAFF.

The sample holds a few counts of this clone. Other DNA sequences in this sample translate to the same CDR3. The gene calls are TRBV5-1 and TRBJ1-1; 9 bases align to TRBD1. The CDR3 covers 15 residues. CDR1 is SGHRS, CDR2 YFSETQ, per germline. With 4 bases clipped from V and 8 bases from J, the junction kept 12 bases outside the gene matches. In nucleotides, the CDR3 is TGCGCCAGCAGCCAAGAAACAGGGGGCTTGGGGGAAGCTTTCTTT. It specifies CASSQETGGLGEAFF. Variable domain in full (rest from reference TRBV5-1 and TRBJ1-1): KAGVTQTPRYLIKTRGQQVTLSCSPISGHRSVSWYQQTPGQGLQFLFEYFSETQRNKGNFPGRFSGRQFSNSRSEMNVSTLELGDSALYLCASSQETGGLGEAFFGQGTRLTVV.

The CDR3 loop reads CASSFEAVATEAFF. CDR3 in DNA: TGTGCCAGCAGCTTCGAGGCAGTCGCCACTGAAGCTTTCTTT. The chain couples TRBV5-6 to TRBJ1-1; no definite D call. V was shortened by 2 bases and J by 4 bases, with 12 bases between the two germline ends. The CDR3 covers 14 residues. Per the germline V gene, CDR1 is SGHDT and CDR2 is YYEEEE.